These T cell receptor beta chains were read from a single sample in a study of molecular identifiers for immune sequencing clone quantification. TCRdb analysed the PCR reads with MiXCR anew, one entry per CDR3 protein. Of about half a million distinct CDR3 sequences listed, 25% are singletons. Material for sequencing was naive CD8+ T cells from blood, with Jurkat cell RNA spiked in. These receptors all stem from a human donor in good health. Some libraries in this study had Jurkat cell RNA spiked in. CDR3s include the opening cysteine and the closing phenylalanine or tryptophan. D genes are given only for firm matches. Clone size is shown for a subset of rows, as once, few, many or a class of expanded clone.

d_call: TRBD1; v_call: TRBV6-2/TRBV6-3; j_call: TRBJ1-5; clone_size: few; cdr3_aa: CASTHEGGDRGYRHQPQHF; cdr3_nt: TGTGCCAGCACCCACGAAGGGGGGGACAGGGGGTATCGGCATCAGCCCCAGCATTTT
d_call: NA; v_call: TRBV5-5; j_call: TRBJ2-1; clone_size: few; cdr3_aa: CASSLGEYSYNEQFF; cdr3_nt: TGTGCCAGCAGCTTGGGGGAATACTCCTACAATGAGCAGTTCTTC
d_call: NA; v_call: TRBV7-9; j_call: TRBJ2-5; clone_size: few; cdr3_aa: CASQKGGEETQYF; cdr3_nt: TGTGCCAGCCAAAAGGGGGGAGAGGAGACCCAGTACTTC
d_call: NA; v_call: TRBV12-3/TRBV12-4; j_call: TRBJ1-1; clone_size: NA; cdr3_aa: CASSLGTEASF; cdr3_nt: TGTGCCAGCAGTTTAGGCACTGAAGCTTCCTTT
d_call: NA; v_call: TRBV7-6; j_call: TRBJ2-7; clone_size: few; cdr3_aa: CASSLGGGVYEQYF; cdr3_nt: TGTGCCAGCAGCTTAGGAGGGGGGGTCTACGAGCAGTACTTC
d_call: NA; v_call: TRBV9; j_call: TRBJ1-3; clone_size: many; cdr3_aa: CASSVAYSTGNTIYF; cdr3_nt: TGTGCCAGCAGCGTAGCTTACAGCACTGGAAACACCATATATTTT
d_call: TRBD1; v_call: TRBV10-3; j_call: TRBJ1-1; clone_size: few; cdr3_aa: CAISEPGQVSEAFF; cdr3_nt: TGTGCCATCAGTGAGCCGGGACAGGTTTCTGAAGCTTTCTTT
d_call: NA; v_call: TRBV12-5; j_call: TRBJ1-1; clone_size: many; cdr3_aa: CASGQGRAAMNTEAFF; cdr3_nt: TGTGCTAGTGGGCAGGGAAGGGCGGCCATGAACACTGAAGCTTTCTTT
d_call: TRBD2; v_call: TRBV20-1; j_call: TRBJ2-7; clone_size: few; cdr3_aa: CSARDSGGLFYEQYF; cdr3_nt: TGCAGTGCTAGAGATAGCGGGGGGCTCTTCTACGAGCAGTACTTC
d_call: NA; v_call: TRBV7-9; j_call: TRBJ1-5; clone_size: many; cdr3_aa: CASSIGENSNQPQHF; cdr3_nt: TGTGCCAGCAGTATTGGGGAGAATAGCAATCAGCCCCAGCATTTT
d_call: NA; v_call: TRBV3-1; j_call: TRBJ2-5; clone_size: NA; cdr3_aa: CTNSRVSGEPQYF; cdr3_nt: TGTACCAACAGCCGAGTTTCTGGGGAGCCCCAATACTTC
d_call: NA; v_call: TRBV7-2; j_call: TRBJ1-1; clone_size: NA; cdr3_aa: CASSLELGFIAEAFF; cdr3_nt: TGTGCCAGCAGCTTAGAACTGGGGTTTATCGCTGAAGCTTTCTTT
d_call: TRBD2; v_call: TRBV4-1; j_call: TRBJ2-2; clone_size: NA; cdr3_aa: CASSHSGSDTGELFF; cdr3_nt: TGCGCCAGCAGCCATAGCGGGAGTGACACCGGGGAGCTGTTTTTT
d_call: NA; v_call: TRBV29-1; j_call: TRBJ2-3; clone_size: many; cdr3_aa: CSVEGASSTDTQYF; cdr3_nt: TGCAGCGTTGAGGGTGCTAGCTCCACAGATACGCAGTATTTT
d_call: NA; v_call: TRBV7-9; j_call: TRBJ2-1; clone_size: NA; cdr3_aa: CASSPRDSDSYNEQFF; cdr3_nt: TGTGCCAGCAGCCCGAGGGACTCCGACTCCTACAATGAGCAGTTCTTC
d_call: NA; v_call: TRBV9; j_call: TRBJ2-5; clone_size: few; cdr3_aa: CASSVLGGRETQYF; cdr3_nt: TGTGCCAGCAGCGTATTGGGGGGCCGGGAGACCCAGTACTTC
d_call: NA; v_call: TRBV25-1; j_call: TRBJ2-7; clone_size: many; cdr3_aa: CASTPTDAPGEQYF; cdr3_nt: TGTGCCAGCACCCCGACGGACGCCCCGGGCGAGCAGTACTTC
d_call: NA; v_call: TRBV6-5; j_call: TRBJ2-3; clone_size: NA; cdr3_aa: CASSYSRVGGGTDTQYF; cdr3_nt: TGTGCCAGCAGTTACTCGAGGGTCGGGGGAGGCACAGATACGCAGTATTTT
d_call: TRBD2; v_call: TRBV27; j_call: TRBJ2-7; clone_size: few; cdr3_aa: CASSPEFSGGTYEQYF; cdr3_nt: TGTGCCAGCAGCCCCGAATTTAGCGGGGGGACGTACGAGCAGTACTTC
d_call: NA; v_call: TRBV7-9; j_call: TRBJ2-5; clone_size: NA; cdr3_aa: CASNGGRGETQSF; cdr3_nt: TGTGCCAGCAATGGGGGCCGGGGGGAGACCCAGTCCTTC
d_call: TRBD2; v_call: TRBV27; j_call: TRBJ2-3; clone_size: NA; cdr3_aa: CASSLIAGDTDTQYF; cdr3_nt: TGTGCCAGCAGTTTAATAGCGGGGGACACAGATACGCAGTATTTT
d_call: TRBD1; v_call: TRBV28; j_call: TRBJ2-7; clone_size: many; cdr3_aa: CASSLAQTTGPYEQYF; cdr3_nt: TGTGCCAGCAGTTTAGCCCAAACGACAGGGCCCTACGAGCAGTACTTC
d_call: NA; v_call: TRBV10-3; j_call: TRBJ1-5; clone_size: many; cdr3_aa: CAISDSPNQPQHF; cdr3_nt: TGTGCCATCAGTGACAGCCCAAATCAGCCCCAGCATTTT
d_call: NA; v_call: TRBV20-1; j_call: TRBJ2-2; clone_size: few; cdr3_aa: CSARSKNTGELFF; cdr3_nt: TGCAGTGCTAGAAGCAAAAACACCGGGGAGCTGTTTTTT
d_call: NA; v_call: TRBV28; j_call: TRBJ2-2; clone_size: many; cdr3_aa: CASLQANTGELFF; cdr3_nt: TGTGCCAGCCTTCAGGCGAACACCGGGGAGCTGTTTTTT
d_call: TRBD1; v_call: TRBV4-1; j_call: TRBJ1-6; clone_size: NA; cdr3_aa: CASSQGPGQGYSPLHF; cdr3_nt: TGCGCCAGCAGCCAAGGTCCGGGACAGGGATATTCACCCCTCCACTTT
d_call: TRBD1; v_call: TRBV28; j_call: TRBJ2-5; clone_size: many; cdr3_aa: CASSQGQGGETQYF; cdr3_nt: TGTGCCAGCAGTCAAGGACAGGGGGGAGAGACCCAGTACTTC
d_call: NA; v_call: TRBV7-9; j_call: TRBJ2-1; clone_size: few; cdr3_aa: CASSPDGINEQFF; cdr3_nt: TGTGCCAGCAGCCCGGACGGAATCAATGAGCAGTTCTTC
d_call: NA; v_call: TRBV7-9; j_call: TRBJ1-6; clone_size: NA; cdr3_aa: CASGRSAGGADNSPLHF; cdr3_nt: TGTGCCAGCGGTCGTTCGGCAGGTGGGGCAGATAATTCACCCCTCCACTTT
d_call: TRBD2; v_call: TRBV7-9; j_call: TRBJ2-5; clone_size: few; cdr3_aa: CASSLGDYLQETQYF; cdr3_nt: TGTGCCAGCAGCTTAGGGGACTATTTACAAGAGACCCAGTACTTC
d_call: NA; v_call: TRBV28; j_call: TRBJ1-1; clone_size: few; cdr3_aa: CASRTLDGNTEAFF; cdr3_nt: TGTGCCAGCAGGACCCTAGACGGAAACACTGAAGCTTTCTTT
d_call: NA; v_call: TRBV5-1; j_call: TRBJ2-7; clone_size: NA; cdr3_aa: CASSLERGRLYEQYF; cdr3_nt: TGCGCCAGCAGCTTGGAACGGGGGCGTCTCTACGAGCAGTACTTC
d_call: NA; v_call: TRBV3-1; j_call: TRBJ2-5; clone_size: NA; cdr3_aa: CASSQAGTPETQYF; cdr3_nt: TGTGCCAGCAGCCAAGCGGGGACCCCAGAGACCCAGTACTTC
d_call: NA; v_call: TRBV28; j_call: TRBJ2-3; clone_size: NA; cdr3_aa: CASSLLAAGTKDTQYF; cdr3_nt: TGTGCCAGCAGTTTATTAGCGGCGGGTACCAAAGATACGCAGTATTTT
d_call: NA; v_call: TRBV9; j_call: TRBJ2-5; clone_size: NA; cdr3_aa: CASSVDPGWETQYF; cdr3_nt: TGTGCCAGCAGCGTAGATCCGGGGTGGGAGACCCAGTACTTC
d_call: NA; v_call: TRBV10-3; j_call: TRBJ2-7; clone_size: NA; cdr3_aa: CAIRGTSSSYEQYF; cdr3_nt: TGTGCCATCAGGGGGACGTCCAGCTCCTACGAGCAGTACTTC
d_call: NA; v_call: TRBV5-6; j_call: TRBJ1-1; clone_size: few; cdr3_aa: CASSVEWFQAVEAFF; cdr3_nt: TGTGCCAGCAGCGTTGAGTGGTTTCAGGCGGTCGAAGCTTTCTTT
d_call: TRBD1; v_call: TRBV30; j_call: TRBJ2-2; clone_size: NA; cdr3_aa: CARTLGQGLLGGLFF; cdr3_nt: TGTGCCCGGACCCTTGGACAGGGCCTGTTGGGCGGGCTGTTTTTT
d_call: NA; v_call: TRBV11-2; j_call: TRBJ2-5; clone_size: NA; cdr3_aa: CASSPGADQGVCAQYF; cdr3_nt: TGTGCCAGCAGCCCGGGGGCCGACCAGGGGGTTTGCGCCCAGTACTTC
d_call: TRBD2; v_call: TRBV4-2; j_call: TRBJ2-7; clone_size: many; cdr3_aa: CASSQDGTSGTYEQYF; cdr3_nt: TGTGCCAGCAGCCAAGATGGGACTAGCGGTACCTACGAGCAGTACTTC
d_call: NA; v_call: TRBV29-1; j_call: TRBJ2-1; clone_size: few; cdr3_aa: CSVEDRGRPYNEQFF; cdr3_nt: TGCAGCGTTGAAGATCGGGGGAGGCCATACAATGAGCAGTTCTTC
d_call: NA; v_call: TRBV20-1; j_call: TRBJ1-1; clone_size: NA; cdr3_aa: CSAARQVREAFF; cdr3_nt: TGCAGTGCTGCCAGACAGGTCCGAGAAGCTTTCTTT
d_call: TRBD2; v_call: TRBV4-1; j_call: TRBJ2-1; clone_size: NA; cdr3_aa: CASSQGEGPPYNEQFF; cdr3_nt: TGCGCCAGCAGCCAAGGGGAGGGGCCACCCTACAATGAGCAGTTCTTC
d_call: TRBD1; v_call: TRBV19; j_call: TRBJ1-5; clone_size: NA; cdr3_aa: CASSIIGQGSQPQHF; cdr3_nt: TGTGCCAGTAGTATCATAGGACAGGGAAGTCAGCCCCAGCATTTT
d_call: NA; v_call: TRBV4-3; j_call: TRBJ2-3; clone_size: NA; cdr3_aa: CASSQDRTTNTDTQYF; cdr3_nt: TGCGCCAGCAGCCAAGATAGGACAACCAACACAGATACGCAGTATTTT
d_call: TRBD2; v_call: TRBV6-5; j_call: TRBJ2-1; clone_size: NA; cdr3_aa: CASSSESGRHEQFF; cdr3_nt: TGTGCCAGCAGTTCGGAAAGCGGGAGACATGAGCAGTTCTTC
d_call: NA; v_call: TRBV4-3; j_call: TRBJ2-3; clone_size: many; cdr3_aa: CASSQDLDPWSTDTQYF; cdr3_nt: TGCGCCAGCAGCCAAGATCTGGACCCCTGGAGCACAGATACGCAGTATTTT
d_call: NA; v_call: TRBV20-1; j_call: TRBJ2-1; clone_size: few; cdr3_aa: CSARDLVGLNNEQFF; cdr3_nt: TGCAGTGCTAGAGATTTAGTGGGTCTTAACAATGAGCAGTTCTTC
d_call: NA; v_call: TRBV5-4; j_call: TRBJ1-1; clone_size: many; cdr3_aa: CASSPGRGLMNTEAFF; cdr3_nt: TGTGCCAGCAGCCCAGGCCGGGGGTTAATGAACACTGAAGCTTTCTTT
d_call: NA; v_call: TRBV28; j_call: TRBJ2-6; clone_size: many; cdr3_aa: CASSSPRGFEAPNSGANVLTF; cdr3_nt: TGTGCCAGCAGTTCCCCCAGGGGATTTGAGGCTCCAAACTCTGGGGCCAACGTCCTGACTTTC
d_call: TRBD2; v_call: TRBV20-1; j_call: TRBJ2-1; clone_size: NA; cdr3_aa: CSASGLAGLSYNEQFF; cdr3_nt: TGCAGTGCTAGTGGCCTAGCGGGCCTCTCCTACAATGAGCAGTTCTTC
d_call: NA; v_call: TRBV12-3/TRBV12-4; j_call: TRBJ2-5; clone_size: NA; cdr3_aa: CASSSRSDSSYQETQYF; cdr3_nt: TGTGCCAGCAGTTCTCGATCGGACTCTAGCTACCAAGAGACCCAGTACTTC
d_call: NA; v_call: TRBV12-3/TRBV12-4; j_call: TRBJ1-2; clone_size: NA; cdr3_aa: CASSSWAQGKNGYTF; cdr3_nt: TGTGCCAGCAGCTCGTGGGCTCAGGGGAAGAATGGCTACACCTTC
d_call: NA; v_call: TRBV28; j_call: TRBJ1-4; clone_size: few; cdr3_aa: CASSMTVAGEKLFF; cdr3_nt: TGTGCCAGCAGTATGACAGTCGCGGGGGAAAAACTGTTTTTT
d_call: NA; v_call: TRBV9; j_call: TRBJ2-2; clone_size: few; cdr3_aa: CASSVGTTGELFF; cdr3_nt: TGTGCCAGCAGCGTCGGTACCACCGGGGAGCTGTTTTTT
d_call: NA; v_call: TRBV20-1; j_call: TRBJ2-7; clone_size: NA; cdr3_aa: CSARDLTGPNYEQYF; cdr3_nt: TGCAGTGCTAGAGATTTAACGGGGCCTAACTACGAGCAGTACTTC
d_call: TRBD2; v_call: TRBV7-9; j_call: TRBJ2-5; clone_size: NA; cdr3_aa: CASSLTSGGIETQYF; cdr3_nt: TGTGCCAGCAGCTTAACTAGCGGGGGTATTGAGACCCAGTACTTC
d_call: NA; v_call: TRBV13; j_call: TRBJ2-7; clone_size: many; cdr3_aa: CASSPRGLSSYEQYF; cdr3_nt: TGTGCCAGCAGCCCTCGCGGCCTTAGCTCCTACGAGCAGTACTTC
d_call: NA; v_call: TRBV5-1; j_call: TRBJ2-3; clone_size: NA; cdr3_aa: CASSSWEGADTQYF; cdr3_nt: TGCGCCAGCAGCTCCTGGGAAGGGGCGGATACGCAGTATTTT
d_call: NA; v_call: TRBV7-6; j_call: TRBJ2-7; clone_size: few; cdr3_aa: CASSPTAGSSYEQYF; cdr3_nt: TGTGCCAGCAGCCCGACCGCGGGGTCCTCCTACGAGCAGTACTTC